A selection of T cell receptor beta chains follows, all from one sample in a study of OX40 agonist ivuxolimab in advanced cancers. Repertoires were generated with immunoSEQ multiplex PCR, while TCRdb's copy carries only in-frame clones and drops some. The sample has more than 20,000 clones, roughly 90% seen once. Source: CD4+ or CD8+ T cells sorted from blood, taken in a trial of the OX40 agonist ivuxolimab. Receptor source: an adult with an advanced solid tumor such as melanoma, head and neck, liver or kidney cancer. The CDR3 runs from the conserved cysteine through the conserved F or W. The D gene is left open where the match is weak. Clone size is stated in some rows and not others, as once, few, many or a class when expanded.

v_call: TRBV21-1
j_call: TRBJ2-4
d_call: -
clone_size: -
cdr3_aa: CASSNARQGPSVAKNIQYF
cdr3_nt: TGTGCCAGCAGCAACGCACGACAGGGGCCTTCCGTGGCCAAAAACATTCAGTACTTC

v_call: TRBV19
j_call: TRBJ2-7
d_call: -
clone_size: -
cdr3_aa: CASSSRDPYEQYF
cdr3_nt: TGTGCCAGTTCGTCCCGGGACCCCTACGAGCAGTACTTC

v_call: TRBV5-1
j_call: TRBJ2-1
d_call: TRBD2
clone_size: -
cdr3_aa: CASRFGLAGGPSYNEQFF
cdr3_nt: TGCGCCAGCAGGTTTGGACTAGCGGGAGGGCCATCCTACAATGAGCAGTTCTTC

v_call: TRBV27
j_call: TRBJ1-4
d_call: -
clone_size: -
cdr3_aa: CASSLTSTNEKLFF
cdr3_nt: TGTGCCAGCAGTTTAACCTCAACTAATGAAAAACTGTTTTTT

v_call: TRBV9
j_call: TRBJ2-3
d_call: TRBD2
clone_size: medium-sized
cdr3_aa: CASSVASGLDIADTQYF
cdr3_nt: TGTGCCAGCAGCGTAGCCAGCGGACTAGACATCGCAGATACGCAGTATTTT

v_call: TRBV27
j_call: TRBJ2-1
d_call: TRBD2
clone_size: -
cdr3_aa: CASSPPRGGRARHEQFF
cdr3_nt: TGTGCCAGCAGTCCACCTAGGGGCGGGAGGGCCCGACATGAGCAGTTCTTC

v_call: TRBV9
j_call: TRBJ1-2
d_call: TRBD1
clone_size: few
cdr3_aa: CASSSRQGDYGYTF
cdr3_nt: TGTGCCAGCAGCTCCCGACAGGGCGACTATGGCTACACCTTC

v_call: TRBV10-2
j_call: TRBJ1-2
d_call: TRBD1
clone_size: -
cdr3_aa: CASSERMEGAPTYTF
cdr3_nt: TGCGCCAGCAGTGAAAGGATGGAGGGGGCGCCTACCTACACCTTC

v_call: TRBV6-5
j_call: TRBJ2-7
d_call: -
clone_size: -
cdr3_aa: CASSPFDTSYEQYF
cdr3_nt: TGTGCCAGCAGTCCCTTCGACACCTCCTACGAGCAGTACTTC

v_call: TRBV27
j_call: TRBJ2-7
d_call: TRBD1
clone_size: -
cdr3_aa: CASSLWGQKNEQYF
cdr3_nt: TGTGCCAGCAGTTTATGGGGACAGAAAAACGAGCAGTACTTC

v_call: TRBV4-3
j_call: TRBJ2-2
d_call: -
clone_size: -
cdr3_aa: CASSPRDLDTGELFF
cdr3_nt: TGCGCCAGCAGCCCCCGGGACTTAGACACCGGGGAGCTGTTTTTT